This T cell receptor (beta chain) was sequenced in a study of tumor-infiltrating lymphocytes in localized non-small cell lung cancer. Findings of the study overall: IM1 and IM2 tumors showed no difference in T-cell fraction.

Only a few counts were recorded for this clone. Its specificity is unknown. Clones were read by immunoSEQ multiplex PCR, and TCRdb kept only the in-frame ones, dropping some. The table shows roughly 30,000 clones, with approximately 85% occurring only once. The CDR3 is made up of 17 amino acids. Germline CDR1 SGHAT, CDR2 FQDESV (reference sequence). V gave up 4 bases and J gave up 0 bases; unmatched junction bases: 5. The TCR originated in a human donor with non-small cell lung cancer. The sequenced sample was lung tumor tissue. V gene TRBV11-1 combines with J gene TRBJ2-5; 13 nucleotides align to TRBD2. DNA for the CDR3: TGTGCCAGCAGCTACCGACTAGCGGGGGGCGACCAAGAGACCCAGTACTTC. Protein product: CASSYRLAGGDQETQYF.